This record concerns one TCR beta chain sequence. The antigen is undetermined. This sample stems from a study of a mutant IDH1 vaccine in newly diagnosed glioma. Background on the study: Vaccine administration was initiated 4-6 weeks following radiotherapy alone, or with temozolomide cycles. Earlier care involved radiotherapy, temozolomide, or both, and the majority received both. Of treated patients, approximately 60% were men and roughly 38% women, averaging roughly 37 years. Study-wide results and caveats: Seemingly, top peripheral T cell clonotype changes bore no relation to pseudoprogression.

Time point in this sample: week 11, during vaccination. Mutant IDH1 20-mer peptide, at 300 ug, made up each vaccine dose, with topical imiquimod. There are 14 residues in the CDR3. Germline lookup yields CDR1 SGHNT and CDR2 YYREEE (reference sequence). The germline V and J ends were trimmed by 4 bases and 8 bases, with 18 bases remaining between them. Profiling relied on immunoSEQ multiplex PCR, and the TCRdb table lists in-frame clones only, not all of them. The data show fewer than 150,000 clones, 90% seen once. The V call is TRBV5-4, the J call TRBJ1-1, with D possibly being TRBD1 (5 bases). The receptor's source is a woman aged 45-59 years with glioma. The sample was PBMCs, taken from a glioma patient whose treatment included an IDH1 peptide vaccine. The CDR3 sequence: CASSQGPTSPEAFF. CDR3 in DNA: TGTGCCAGCAGCCAGGGACCCACTTCGCCCGAAGCTTTCTTT. The full variable domain, rest sourced from reference TRBV5-4 and TRBJ1-1, is ETGVTQSPTHLIKTRGQQVTLRCSSQSGHNTVSWYQQALGQGPQFIFQYYREEENGRGNFPPRFSGLQFPNYSSELNVNALELDDSALYLCASSQGPTSPEAFFGQGTRLTVV.